The source of this T cell receptor beta chain is a study of T cells in Graves' hyperthyroidism and ophthalmopathy. Study-level information: Before any treatment, at initial diagnosis, peripheral blood was collected.

This clonotype was found many times. Regions amplified from RNA transcripts were the TCR beta CDR3 regions. A first-round RT-PCR of the TCR CDR3 used the HTBI primer set. TCRdb independently ran MiXCR on the multiplex PCR reads; one entry per CDR3 protein. The repertoire consists of hundreds of thousands of distinct CDR3 sequences, with 24% occurring once and the leading ten covering roughly 10%. Pregnant or lactating patients were excluded, as were those with uncontrolled infection or other autoimmune disease. Source material: blood. The sequence was collected from a woman in her twenties or thirties with Graves' ophthalmopathy.

CDR3 in DNA: TGCGCCAGCAGCTTGGAAGTAGGTGAAGCTTTCTTT. Encoded protein: CASSLEVGEAFF. The chain links TRBV5-1 to TRBJ1-1; D ambiguous. The germline V and J ends were trimmed by 0 bases and 7 bases, with 7 bases remaining between them. The CDR3 is 12 amino acids. Looked up from germline, CDR1 is SGHRS and CDR2 is YFSETQ.